Presented here are 20 T cell receptor beta chains from one specimen sequenced in a study of long-term antiretroviral therapy in people with HIV. The assay, immunoSEQ v3.0, was run at survey level. Only in-frame clones appear in the TCRdb table, and some are missing; sequencing was by immunoSEQ multiplex PCR. The sample lists 30,000 or so clones; 60% to 75% were seen once. The sequencing used unsorted PBMCs, collected 3 years after starting antiretroviral therapy. These TCRs come from a man aged 50 to 59 with HIV.

This clone was detected once. The rearrangement joins TRBV29-1 to TRBJ2-7; 10 positions match TRBD2. CDR1 is SQVTM and CDR2 is ANQGSEA in the germline V gene. The CDR3 has 12 amino acids. Trimming took 7 bases from V and 2 from J; bases not matched to a gene: 2. The CDR3 sequence: CSAGLAAYEQYF. As DNA, the CDR3 is TGCAGCGCTGGACTAGCGGCCTACGAGCAGTACTTC.

This chain links TRBV23-1 with TRBJ2-7, with D perhaps TRBD1 (6 bases). TRBV23-1 carries the ORF label, with uncertain function. V lost 8 bases to trimming and J lost 2 bases, with 22 bases between them. The CDR3 is 16 residues long. DNA of the CDR3: TGCGCCAGCCGTCTTATCGGCAGGGGATTACCCTACGAGCAGTACTTC. Translation: CASRLIGRGLPYEQYF.

This chain links TRBV4-1 with TRBJ2-2; D is unresolved. The length of the CDR3 is 13 residues. V was cut by 4 bases and J by 7 bases, with 10 bases left in between. Germline V gene sequence: CDR1 MGHRA, CDR2 YSYEKL. CDR3 sequence reads: CASSPLMRGELFF. The DNA of the CDR3 is TGCGCCAGCAGCCCACTGATGCGCGGGGAGCTGTTTTTT.

V usage is TRBV9 and J usage is TRBJ2-5; no reliable D call. Trimming removed 3 bases from V and 3 bases from J, with 9 bases in between. The CDR3 extends over 13 amino acids. CDR1 is SGDLS and CDR2 is YYNGEE in the germline V gene. The CDR3 here is CASSAWPEETQYF. The CDR3 nucleotides are TGTGCCAGCAGCGCGTGGCCGGAAGAGACCCAGTACTTC.

The chain has TRBV21-1 and TRBJ1-2. TRBV21-1 is annotated as a pseudogene. This CDR3 is built from 12 residues. CDR3 DNA sequence: TGTGCGGGGGACCCCGAGGGCTATGGCTACACCTTC. Protein product: CAGDPEGYGYTF.

The chain combines TRBV6-6 with TRBJ2-2; D remains ambiguous. CDR1 and CDR2 (germline): MNHNY, SVGAGI (reference sequence). The ends were cut back, 10 bases at V and 0 bases at J, with 9 bases in the middle. The CDR3 sequence is 13 residues long. CDR3 nucleotides: TGTGCCACCCACCGATCGAACACCGGGGAGCTGTTTTTT. Translation gives CATHRSNTGELFF.

This chain links TRBV7-2 with TRBJ2-1; unclear D gene. Trimming left V 4 bases short and J 2 bases short, with 9 bases between. CDR1 and CDR2 (germline): SGHTA, FQGNSA. The CDR3 consists of 14 residues. The CDR3 is CASSSAIAYNEQFF. The CDR3, as DNA: TGTGCCAGCAGCTCGGCAATCGCCTACAATGAGCAGTTCTTC.

The chain has TRBV6-5 and TRBJ1-5; a weak D match, TRBD1 (6 bases). V lost 7 bases and J 4 bases, leaving 8 bases between the germline ends. This CDR3 region has 12 residues. In germline, CDR1 is MNHEY, CDR2 SVGAGI. The CDR3 nucleotides are TGTGCCAGCAACACAGGGAATCAGCCCCAGCATTTT. Encoded protein: CASNTGNQPQHF.

The CDR3 reads CASSDQGLYGRAGEQYF. The DNA for the CDR3 is TGTGCCAGCTCCGACCAGGGGTTATACGGGAGGGCAGGCGAGCAGTACTTC. This chain joins TRBV18 and TRBJ2-7; 8 bases agree with TRBD2. Germline CDR1 and CDR2: KGHSH and LQKENI. CDR3 length equals 17 residues. The J segment lost 6 bases and the V segment lost 6 bases, leaving 19 bases of the junction unmatched. Based on the CDR3 plus reference TRBV18 and TRBJ2-7, the full variable domain is NAGVMQNPRHLVRRRGQEARLRCSPMKGHSHVYWYRQLPEEGLKFMVYLQKENIIDESGMPKERFSAEFPKEGPSILRIQQVVRGDSAAYFCASSDQGLYGRAGEQYFGPGTRLTVT.

This chain joins TRBV29-1 and TRBJ1-1; no clear D gene. Germline CDR1 reads SQVTM; CDR2 reads ANQGSEA. CDR3 length: 13 residues. V shed 6 bases and J shed 5 bases, with 16 bases lying between them. The CDR3 spells CSVADPYGTEAFF. CDR3 DNA sequence: TGCAGCGTGGCTGATCCTTACGGGACTGAAGCTTTCTTT.

The V call is TRBV27, the J call TRBJ1-5; unclear D gene. The germline gives CDR1 MNHEY, CDR2 SMNVEV (reference sequence). The length of the CDR3 is 16 residues. Trimming left V 1 base short and J 5 bases short, with 15 bases between. The chain's CDR3 is CASSLLGSGVDQPQHF. CDR3 sequence (DNA): TGTGCCAGCAGTTTATTAGGCAGTGGGGTCGATCAGCCCCAGCATTTT.

A note on this clone: The junction departs from germline at one end; a sequencing error may be responsible. The chain carries TRBV5-3 and TRBJ2-2, with a tentative D call TRBD1 (6 bases). TRBV5-3 falls under the ORF class, with uncertain function. This CDR3 region has 13 residues. CDR3 loop: CASSSQGPGELFF. The CDR3 DNA reads TGTGCCAGCAGCTCCCAGGGGCCCGGGGAGCTGTTTTTT.

The chain carries TRBV5-8 and TRBJ1-5, with TRBD1 matching 8 bases. CDR1 is SGHTS and CDR2 is YDEGEE in the germline V gene. V was pared by 2 bases and J by 6 bases, with 7 bases of the junction left unmatched. This CDR3 spans 15 amino acids. This CDR3 reads CASSFQDRDSQPQHF. The CDR3, as DNA: TGTGCCAGCAGCTTTCAGGACAGGGACAGTCAGCCCCAGCATTTT.

The rearrangement joins TRBV15 to TRBJ1-3; D gene unclear. The germline gives CDR1 LNHNV, CDR2 YYDKDF (reference sequence). The CDR3 is 15 amino acids. V lost 0 bases and J lost 0, with 6 bases in between. CDR3 region: CATSRDGDSGNTIYF. In DNA, the CDR3 is TGTGCCACCAGCAGAGATGGAGACTCTGGAAACACCATATATTTT.

The J gene is TRBJ2-7, the V gene TRBV28; D not resolved. V was pared by 2 bases and J by 4 bases, with 6 bases between. The CDR3 is made up of 12 amino acids. Germline-derived CDR1 and CDR2 are MDHEN and SYDVKM. The chain's CDR3 is CASSLLRYEQYF. CDR3 coding DNA: TGTGCCAGCAGTTTACTAAGATACGAGCAGTACTTC.

This chain connects TRBV4-3 to TRBJ2-5; no firm D call. The V gene's germline CDR1 is LGHNA and CDR2 YSLEER. V lost 1 base to trimming and J lost 5 bases, with 8 bases between them. This CDR3 spans 13 amino acids. The CDR3 DNA sequence: TGCGCCAGCAGCCAAGCGGCCTGGGAGACCCAGTACTTC. Translated, it gives CASSQAAWETQYF.

The V and J genes are TRBV19 and TRBJ2-2, with a weak D call TRBD2 (6 bases). This CDR3 region has 14 residues. Germline CDR1 is LNHDA and CDR2 is SQIVND (reference sequence). Here the CDR3 reads CAVGGIRNTGELFF. CDR3 coding DNA: TGTGCAGTTGGAGGGATTCGGAACACCGGGGAGCTGTTTTTT.

The rearrangement uses TRBV18 and TRBJ1-5, with D unresolved. The CDR3 extends over 14 amino acids. From germline, CDR1 is KGHSH and CDR2 LQKENI. V lost 3 bases and J lost 2, with 8 bases in between. The CDR3 loop is CASSPPGGNQPQHF. CDR3 bases: TGTGCCAGCTCACCGCCCGGCGGCAATCAGCCCCAGCATTTT.

The V gene is TRBV7-6, the J gene TRBJ2-7, with TRBD1 identical over 7 bases. V shed 2 bases and J 3 bases; nucleotides not matched to a gene: 16. This CDR3 comprises 18 residues. Germline V gene lookup returns CDR1 SGHVS and CDR2 FNYEAQ. The CDR3 bases are TGTGCCAGCAGCTTAATGGGGTGGATGAGCAGGGGGAGCTACGAGCAGTACTTC. This translates into CASSLMGWMSRGSYEQYF.

The J gene is TRBJ1-2, the V gene TRBV6-5, with D maybe TRBD1 (5 bases). The V and J ends lost 5 bases and 4 bases respectively, with 14 bases between them. This CDR3 contains 14 residues. From germline, CDR1 is MNHEY and CDR2 SVGAGI. CDR3 protein: CASSIQGIGYGYTF. The CDR3 nucleotides read TGTGCCAGCAGTATCCAGGGAATAGGCTATGGCTACACCTTC.